This T cell receptor beta chain originates from a study of vaccination effects on CD4 cells after COVID-19. For the study at large: Both of the two convalescent patients gave a sample, one 16 days and one a week before vaccination. Whole-study findings and limits: Substantial clonal contraction characterized both infection- and vaccine-induced clones late after vaccination. Convalescent patients were few in the study, and early post-infection timepoints were absent.

Worth noting for this clone: Its specificity is unknown.

Expansion with viral peptide pools was applied to antigen-specific CD4+ T cells by the ViraFEST assay prior to sequencing. Culturing for roughly 9 days preceded CD4+ T cell isolation. The individual was infected with SARS-CoV-2 between March and December 2020, as confirmed by PCR. They grew 2 million to 2.5 million PBMC in each well, adding about 10 IU/ml IL-2 and roughly 9.3 ug/ml peptides. TCRdb's copy holds only in-frame clones and misses some; the assay was immunoSEQ multiplex PCR. The sample has 24,000 or so clones; 65% to 75% are singletons. V was clipped by 4 bases and J by 0 bases, with 11 bases between them. The germline V gene encodes CDR1 MNHEY and CDR2 SVGAGI. The length of the CDR3 is 15 residues.

The receptor was isolated from a human donor who had a prior SARS-CoV-2 infection. The specimen comprised CD4+ T cells from PBMCs cultured with SARS-CoV-2 spike peptides, sampled before COVID-19 vaccination. The J gene is TRBJ2-3, the V gene TRBV6-5; D gene unclear. CDR3 DNA sequence: TGTGCCAGCAGTTGGGCACCTACTAGCACAGATACGCAGTATTTT. Amino acid sequence: CASSWAPTSTDTQYF.